This T cell receptor beta chain was observed in a study of cytomegalovirus exposure and HLA in healthy donors. The CDR3 has 15 amino acids. The germline V and J ends were trimmed by 4 bases and 8 bases, with 18 bases remaining between them. Germline CDR1 SGHRS, CDR2 YFSETQ. Study-level points and caveats: A missense DCLRE1C variant was associated with V- and J-gene trimming of TCR beta chains in a later analysis, and an independent cohort replicated the association. Later findings reportedly placed an Asian-associated ancestry cluster below the approximately 700-donor mean for N-insertions.

60 Vbeta and 13 Jbeta primers were used in PCR. The data were produced by immunoSEQ multiplex PCR, yet TCRdb's version contains in-frame clones alone and is incomplete. Counted here are 150,000 to 200,000 clones, around four fifths occurring once; the ten biggest clones make up about 9.7%. Concerning this clone: Its antigen remains unidentified.

The sample comprised PBMCs. This clonotype originated in a man aged 18 to 29 in good health and CMV-seropositive. The chain recombines TRBV5-1 with TRBJ1-4; D unclear. This CDR3 reads CASSPAGVGGEKLFF. The CDR3 bases are TGCGCCAGCAGCCCCGCAGGCGTCGGTGGAGAAAAACTGTTTTTT. Supplemented by reference TRBV5-1 and TRBJ1-4, the full variable domain reads KAGVTQTPRYLIKTRGQQVTLSCSPISGHRSVSWYQQTPGQGLQFLFEYFSETQRNKGNFPGRFSGRQFSNSRSEMNVSTLELGDSALYLCASSPAGVGGEKLFFGSGTQLSVL.